These T cell receptor beta chains were read from a single sample in a study of T cell responses to AZD1222 COVID-19 vaccine. Sequenced by immunoSEQ multiplex PCR; TCRdb stores in-frame clones only, minus some. The sample lists 90,000 to 120,000 clones; around 93% were seen once. The sequences come from peripheral blood, collected 28 days after the second AZD1222 dose. The receptors were sampled from an adult who received the AZD1222 COVID-19 vaccine. The CDR3 runs from the conserved cysteine through the conserved F or W. Each record gives: J gene, V gene, CDR3 protein.

TRBJ1-1,TRBV28,CASSLGTEAFF
TRBJ1-5,TRBV2,CASSAEGGFQPQHF
TRBJ1-2,TRBV19,CASSISRGLIYGYTF
TRBJ1-4,TRBV5-4,CASSSLGETTNEKLFF
TRBJ1-2,TRBV7-8,CASSPGYYGYTF
TRBJ1-5,TRBV27,CASSLVAGGNQPQHF
TRBJ2-3,TRBV7-9,CASSLPPGGVTSTDTQYF
TRBJ1-2,TRBV6-1,CASSEDRPRAGGYTF
TRBJ1-4,TRBV9,CASSLQGIRAEKLFF
TRBJ1-2,TRBV6-5,CASTDSGTGNGYTF
TRBJ2-1,TRBV7-2,CASSPGGSVNEQFF
TRBJ1-2,TRBV5-8,CASSLLTGGGGYTF